This TCR beta chain was retrieved from a study of T cells in Graves' hyperthyroidism and ophthalmopathy. Study outcomes and limitations: Appearing also in blood were most of the thyroid clonotypes expanded above 0.001.

Each diagnosis was grounded in clinical symptoms, serum thyroxine and TRAb, thyroid ultrasound, and orbital computed tomography. The investigators amplified TCR beta CDR3 regions from RNA transcripts. HTBI primers were used for first-round RT-PCR of the TCR CDR3. Using its own MiXCR run on the multiplex PCR reads, TCRdb lists one record per CDR3 protein. Of some 440,000 distinct CDR3 sequences listed, roughly 14% are singletons. Trimming took off 6 bases at V and 4 bases at J, with 18 bases between the two ends. There are 15 residues in the CDR3. This clonotype was counted ten times or more. The antigen remains undetermined.

The clonotype comes from a woman between 18 and 29 years old with Graves' hyperthyroidism. The specimen sequenced was blood. The chain uses TRBV12-3 or TRBV12-4 and TRBJ1-1, with a weak D call TRBD1 (5 bases). Here the CDR3 reads CASSLPGPRATEAFF. CDR3 nucleotide sequence: TGTGCCAGCAGCCTTCCGGGACCGCGCGCCACTGAAGCTTTCTTT.